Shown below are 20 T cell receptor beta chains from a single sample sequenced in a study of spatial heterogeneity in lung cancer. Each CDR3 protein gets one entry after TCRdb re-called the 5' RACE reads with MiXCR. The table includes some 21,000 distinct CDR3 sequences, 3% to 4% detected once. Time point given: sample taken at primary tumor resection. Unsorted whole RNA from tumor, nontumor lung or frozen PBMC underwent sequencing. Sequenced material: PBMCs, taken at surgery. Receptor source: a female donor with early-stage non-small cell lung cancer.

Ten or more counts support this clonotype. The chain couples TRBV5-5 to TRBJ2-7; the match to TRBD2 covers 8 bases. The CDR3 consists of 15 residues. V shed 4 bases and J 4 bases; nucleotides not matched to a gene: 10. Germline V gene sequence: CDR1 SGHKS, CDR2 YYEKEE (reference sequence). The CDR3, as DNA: TGTGCCAGCAGCACCGGTCAGCGGGAGTGGTACGAGCAGTACTTC. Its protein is CASSTGQREWYEQYF.

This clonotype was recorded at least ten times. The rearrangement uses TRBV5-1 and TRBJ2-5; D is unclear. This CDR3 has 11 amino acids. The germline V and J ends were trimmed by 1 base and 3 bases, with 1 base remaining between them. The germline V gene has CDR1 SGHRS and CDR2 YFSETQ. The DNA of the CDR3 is TGCGCCAGCAGCTTGAAAGAGACCCAGTACTTC. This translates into CASSLKETQYF.

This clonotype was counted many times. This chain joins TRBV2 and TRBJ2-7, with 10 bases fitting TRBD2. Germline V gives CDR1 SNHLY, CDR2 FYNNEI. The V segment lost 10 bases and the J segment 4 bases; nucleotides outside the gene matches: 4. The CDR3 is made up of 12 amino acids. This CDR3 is CAIVAGGYEQYF. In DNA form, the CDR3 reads TGTGCCATCGTAGCGGGGGGTTACGAGCAGTACTTC.

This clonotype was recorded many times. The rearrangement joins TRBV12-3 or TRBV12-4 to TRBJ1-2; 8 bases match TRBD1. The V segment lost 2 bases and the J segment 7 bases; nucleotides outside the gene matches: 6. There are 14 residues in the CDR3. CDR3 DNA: TGTGCCAGCAGTTTATCCCCAGGGGGCAGTGGCTACACCTTC. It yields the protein CASSLSPGGSGYTF.

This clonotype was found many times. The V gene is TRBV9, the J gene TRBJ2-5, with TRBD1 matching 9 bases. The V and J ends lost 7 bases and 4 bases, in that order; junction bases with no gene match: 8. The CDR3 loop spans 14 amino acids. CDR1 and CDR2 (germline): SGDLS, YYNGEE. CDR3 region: CASATGGLGETQYF. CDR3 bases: TGTGCCAGCGCAACAGGGGGCTTGGGAGAGACCCAGTACTTC.

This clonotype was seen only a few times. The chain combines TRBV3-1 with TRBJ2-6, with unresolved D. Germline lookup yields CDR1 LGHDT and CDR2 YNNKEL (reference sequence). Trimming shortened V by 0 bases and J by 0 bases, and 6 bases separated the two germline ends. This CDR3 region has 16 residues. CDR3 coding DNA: TGTGCCAGCAGCCAAGACTTCTACTCTGGGGCCAACGTCCTGACTTTC. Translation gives CASSQDFYSGANVLTF.

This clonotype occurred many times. CDR3 in DNA: TGCAGTGCCCTAGGCCGACTAGACAATGAGCAGTTCTTC. Translation: CSALGRLDNEQFF. The genes are TRBV20-1 and TRBJ2-1; possibly TRBD2 for D (6 bases). CDR1 and CDR2 (germline): DFQATT, SNEGSKA (reference sequence). The CDR3 extends over 13 amino acids. V lost 6 bases and J 5 bases, leaving 14 bases between the germline ends.

This CDR3 reads CASSLGQGFQPQHF. The CDR3 DNA is TGTGCCAGCAGCCTTGGACAGGGCTTTCAGCCCCAGCATTTT. V usage is TRBV7-9 and J usage is TRBJ1-5; 8 bases match TRBD1. Germline V gene lookup returns CDR1 SEHNR and CDR2 FQNEAQ (reference sequence). J gave up 6 bases and V 5 bases, and 6 bases lay outside the gene matches. The length of the CDR3 is 14 residues.

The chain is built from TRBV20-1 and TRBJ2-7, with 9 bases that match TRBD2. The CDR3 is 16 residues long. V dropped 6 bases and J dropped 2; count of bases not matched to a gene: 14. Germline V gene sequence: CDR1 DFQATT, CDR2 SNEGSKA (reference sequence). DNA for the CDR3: TGCAGTGCCAGGGGGAAGATTAGCGGGAGACCCTACGAGCAGTACTTC. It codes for CSARGKISGRPYEQYF.

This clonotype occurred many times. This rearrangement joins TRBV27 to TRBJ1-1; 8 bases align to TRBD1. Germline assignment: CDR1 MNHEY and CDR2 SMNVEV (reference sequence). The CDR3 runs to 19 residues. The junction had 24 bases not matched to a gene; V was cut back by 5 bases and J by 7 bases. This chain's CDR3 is CASSKSTGILGQGGFEAFF. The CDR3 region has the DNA TGTGCCAGCAGTAAGTCGACTGGGATCTTAGGACAGGGAGGATTTGAAGCTTTCTTT.

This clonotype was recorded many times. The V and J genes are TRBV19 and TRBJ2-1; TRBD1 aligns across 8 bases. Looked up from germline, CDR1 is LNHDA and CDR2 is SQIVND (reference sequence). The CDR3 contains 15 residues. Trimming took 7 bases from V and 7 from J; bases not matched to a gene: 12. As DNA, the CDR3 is TGTGCCAGTAAGATTGGGGGGACAGGCGCTAATGAGCAGTTCTTC. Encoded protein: CASKIGGTGANEQFF.

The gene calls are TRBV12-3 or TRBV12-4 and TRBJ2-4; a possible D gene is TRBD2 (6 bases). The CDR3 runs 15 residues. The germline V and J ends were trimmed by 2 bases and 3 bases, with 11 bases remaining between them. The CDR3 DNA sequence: TGTGCCAGCAGTTTAAACGAGGGAGGCAAAAACATTCAGTACTTC. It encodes CASSLNEGGKNIQYF.

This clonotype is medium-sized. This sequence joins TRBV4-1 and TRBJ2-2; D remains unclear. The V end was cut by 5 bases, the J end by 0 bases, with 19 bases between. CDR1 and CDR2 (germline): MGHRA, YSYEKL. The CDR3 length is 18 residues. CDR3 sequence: CASSKVAGWRSNTGELFF. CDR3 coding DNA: TGCGCCAGCAGCAAAGTGGCTGGGTGGCGGTCGAACACCGGGGAGCTGTTTTTT.

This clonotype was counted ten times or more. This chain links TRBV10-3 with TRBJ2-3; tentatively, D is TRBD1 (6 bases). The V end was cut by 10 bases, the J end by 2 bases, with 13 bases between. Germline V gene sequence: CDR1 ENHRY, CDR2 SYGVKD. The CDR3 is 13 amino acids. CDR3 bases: TGTGCCAGTTGGGGGCATTACACAGATACGCAGTATTTT. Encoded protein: CASWGHYTDTQYF.

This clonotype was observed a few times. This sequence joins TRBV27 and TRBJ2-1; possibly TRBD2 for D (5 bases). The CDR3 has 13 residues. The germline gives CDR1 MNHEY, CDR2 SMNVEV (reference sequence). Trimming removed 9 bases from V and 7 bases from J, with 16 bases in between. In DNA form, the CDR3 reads TGTGCCAGTACTCACTTTTCGGGAAATGAGCAGTTCTTC. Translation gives CASTHFSGNEQFF.

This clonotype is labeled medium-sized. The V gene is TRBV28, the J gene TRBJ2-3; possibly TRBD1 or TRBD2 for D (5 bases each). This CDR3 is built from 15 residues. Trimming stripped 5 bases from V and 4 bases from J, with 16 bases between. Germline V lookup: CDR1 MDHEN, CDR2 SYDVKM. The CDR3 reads CASSQLGQGADTQYF. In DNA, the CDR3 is TGTGCCAGCAGTCAGTTGGGGCAGGGAGCAGATACGCAGTATTTT.

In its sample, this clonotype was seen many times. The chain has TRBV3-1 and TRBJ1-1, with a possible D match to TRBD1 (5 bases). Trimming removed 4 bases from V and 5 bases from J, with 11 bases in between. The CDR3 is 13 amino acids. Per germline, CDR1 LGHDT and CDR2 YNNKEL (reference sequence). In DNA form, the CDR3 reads TGTGCCAGCAGCCCAGCAGGGACTACTGAAGCTTTCTTT. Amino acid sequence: CASSPAGTTEAFF.

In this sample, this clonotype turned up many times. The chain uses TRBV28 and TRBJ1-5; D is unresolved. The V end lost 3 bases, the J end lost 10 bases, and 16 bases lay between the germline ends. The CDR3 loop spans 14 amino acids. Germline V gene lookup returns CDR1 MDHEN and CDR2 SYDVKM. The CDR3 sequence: CASSFMDAPSPQHF. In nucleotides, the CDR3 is TGTGCCAGCAGTTTTATGGACGCACCTTCCCCCCAGCATTTT.

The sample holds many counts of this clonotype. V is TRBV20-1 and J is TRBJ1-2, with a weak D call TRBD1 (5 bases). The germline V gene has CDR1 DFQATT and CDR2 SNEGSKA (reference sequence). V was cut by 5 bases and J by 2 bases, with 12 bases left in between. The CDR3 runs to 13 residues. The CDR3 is CSAFIPGNYGYTF. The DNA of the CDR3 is TGCAGTGCTTTCATCCCAGGGAACTATGGCTACACCTTC.

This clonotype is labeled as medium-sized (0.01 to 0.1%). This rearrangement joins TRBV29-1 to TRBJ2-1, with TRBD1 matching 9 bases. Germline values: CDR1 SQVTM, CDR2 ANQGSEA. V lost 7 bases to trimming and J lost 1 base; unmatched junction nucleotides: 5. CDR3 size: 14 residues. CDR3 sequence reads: CSAGTGRSYNEQFF. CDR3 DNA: TGCAGCGCCGGGACAGGGCGTTCCTACAATGAGCAGTTCTTC.